These 12 T cell receptor beta chains were sequenced from one sample in a study of blood T cell repertoires in COVID-19. Some clones are missing from TCRdb's copy, which holds only in-frame ones; the method was immunoSEQ multiplex PCR. The data contain about 180,000 clones, approximately 87% of them singletons. Sample: peripheral blood. The receptors here all came from a woman in her 70s with COVID-19, enrolled during active disease.

A few counts support this clone. This rearrangement joins TRBV29-1 to TRBJ1-2; no definite D call. Germline assignment: CDR1 SQVTM and CDR2 ANQGSEA. This CDR3 is 12 amino acids long. Trimming left V 7 bases short and J 0 bases short, with 9 bases between. The CDR3 sequence is CSARGANYGYTF. CDR3 nucleotides: TGCAGCGCCCGGGGAGCTAACTATGGCTACACCTTC.

The chain combines TRBV28 with TRBJ1-1, with 9 bases matching TRBD1. CDR1 is MDHEN, CDR2 SYDVKM, per germline. The CDR3 length is 15 residues. The J segment lost 3 bases and the V segment lost 6 bases, leaving 8 bases of the junction unmatched. The CDR3 region has the DNA TGTGCCAGCAGGGCACAGGGGGCGTTCGACACTGAAGCTTTCTTT. Its translation: CASRAQGAFDTEAFF.

The CDR3 coding sequence is TGTGCCAGCAGCCAAGGGGGACAGGGGGCTTTCTTT. This codes for CASSQGGQGAFF. This rearrangement joins TRBV13 to TRBJ1-1, with 10 bases lining up with TRBD1. The CDR3 extends over 12 amino acids. Germline CDR1 reads PRHDT; CDR2 reads FYEKMQ (reference sequence). V lost 5 bases, J lost 11 bases, and 5 bases stayed unmatched.

V is TRBV19 and J is TRBJ1-1; 7 positions agree with TRBD1. The germline V gene has CDR1 LNHDA and CDR2 SQIVND (reference sequence). The V gene end was trimmed by 6 bases and the J gene end by 3 bases; junction bases not matched to a gene: 7. This CDR3 has 14 residues. CDR3 in DNA: TGTGCCAGTAGACACCGACAGGGTGACACTGAAGCTTTCTTT. Translation gives CASRHRQGDTEAFF.

This sequence joins TRBV7-3 and TRBJ1-5, with TRBD1 identical over 9 bases. The CDR3 contains 16 residues. The V segment lost 1 base and the J segment 7 bases; nucleotides outside the gene matches: 8. The V gene's germline CDR1 is SGHTA and CDR2 FQGTGA. The CDR3 nucleotides are TGTGCCAGCAGCTTAAGTGGGGGACAGGGTAACCAGCCCCAGCATTTT. It is translated as CASSLSGGQGNQPQHF.

This chain links TRBV7-2 with TRBJ2-1; D is unresolved. Trimming removed 5 bases at V and 0 bases at J, with 14 bases between. There are 16 residues in the CDR3. Per germline, CDR1 SGHTA and CDR2 FQGNSA. CDR3 in DNA: TGTGCCAGCAGCCCGAGAGTGTTTAGCTCCTACAATGAGCAGTTCTTC. Translating gives CASSPRVFSSYNEQFF.

This rearrangement joins TRBV30 to TRBJ1-4; D not certain. Germline V gives CDR1 GTSNPN, CDR2 SVGIG (reference sequence). The V end lost 5 bases, the J end lost 7 bases, and 5 bases lay between the germline ends. This CDR3 region has 10 residues. CDR3 sequence reads: CAWAGEKLFF. CDR3 coding DNA: TGTGCCTGGGCGGGTGAAAAACTGTTTTTT. Drawing the rest from reference TRBV30 and TRBJ1-4, the complete variable domain is SQTIHQWPATLVQPVGSPLSLECTVEGTSNPNLYWYRQAAGRGLQLLFYSVGIGQISSEVPQNLSASRPQDRQFILSSKKLLLSDSGFYLCAWAGEKLFFGSGTQLSVL.

The CDR3 loop reads CASSLGGRLGNTIYF. The CDR3 coding sequence is TGTGCCAGCAGCTTGGGGGGGCGCCTGGGAAACACCATATATTTT. The chain employs TRBV5-6 and TRBJ1-3; D perhaps matches TRBD1 (6 bases). CDR1 is SGHDT and CDR2 is YYEEEE in the germline V gene. This CDR3 contains 15 residues. The V end lost 0 bases, the J end lost 4 bases, and 11 bases lay between the germline ends.

A single count supports this clone. This chain joins TRBV7-2 and TRBJ1-2, with D unresolved. The CDR3 is made up of 13 amino acids. V lost 1 base to trimming and J lost 0 bases, with 3 bases between them. Germline assignment: CDR1 SGHTA and CDR2 FQGNSA. CDR3: CASSLDTNYGYTF. The CDR3 DNA reads as TGTGCCAGCAGCTTAGACACTAACTATGGCTACACCTTC.

The chain is built from TRBV10-3 and TRBJ2-1; TRBD1 aligns across 8 bases. Germline V gene lookup returns CDR1 ENHRY and CDR2 SYGVKD. V dropped 6 bases and J dropped 8; count of bases not matched to a gene: 3. This CDR3 is built from 12 residues. As DNA, the CDR3 is TGTGCCATCAGCAAGGACAGGGATGAGCAGTTCTTC. Its protein is CAISKDRDEQFF.

This clone has a handful of counts. The chain uses TRBV5-1 and TRBJ1-1; D is unresolved. Germline V gene lookup returns CDR1 SGHRS and CDR2 YFSETQ. V was trimmed by 0 bases and J by 6 bases, leaving 15 bases between them. CDR3 length: 15 residues. CDR3 region: CASSLDEGGNPEAFF. The CDR3 DNA is TGCGCCAGCAGCTTGGATGAGGGCGGGAATCCTGAAGCTTTCTTT.

The chain uses TRBV4-1 and TRBJ2-6; D possibly corresponds to TRBD2 (6 bases). Between the trimmed V and J ends, which lost 4 bases and 2 bases, there was a span of 12 bases. Germline lookup yields CDR1 MGHRA and CDR2 YSYEKL. The CDR3 extends over 16 amino acids. The CDR3 spells CASSRGTGTGANVLTF. CDR3 DNA sequence: TGCGCCAGCAGCCGCGGGACCGGAACTGGGGCCAACGTCCTGACTTTC.